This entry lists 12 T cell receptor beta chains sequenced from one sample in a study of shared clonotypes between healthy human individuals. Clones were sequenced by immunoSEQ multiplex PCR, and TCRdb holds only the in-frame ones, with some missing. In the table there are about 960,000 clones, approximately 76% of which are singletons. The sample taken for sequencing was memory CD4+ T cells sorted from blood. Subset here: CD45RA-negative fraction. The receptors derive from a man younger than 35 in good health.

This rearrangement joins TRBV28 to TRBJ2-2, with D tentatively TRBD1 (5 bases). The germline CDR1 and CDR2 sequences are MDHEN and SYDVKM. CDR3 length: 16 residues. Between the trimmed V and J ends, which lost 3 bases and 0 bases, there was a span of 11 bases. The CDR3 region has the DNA TGTGCCAGCAGTTTCTGGGGCGGCACGAACACCGGGGAGCTGTTTTTT. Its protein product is CASSFWGGTNTGELFF.

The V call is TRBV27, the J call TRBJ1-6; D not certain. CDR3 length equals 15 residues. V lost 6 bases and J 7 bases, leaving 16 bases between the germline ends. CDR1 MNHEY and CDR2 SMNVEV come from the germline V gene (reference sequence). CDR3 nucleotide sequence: TGTGCCAGCAGCTATCGCGGGGTGGGGAATTCACCCCTCCACTTT. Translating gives CASSYRGVGNSPLHF.

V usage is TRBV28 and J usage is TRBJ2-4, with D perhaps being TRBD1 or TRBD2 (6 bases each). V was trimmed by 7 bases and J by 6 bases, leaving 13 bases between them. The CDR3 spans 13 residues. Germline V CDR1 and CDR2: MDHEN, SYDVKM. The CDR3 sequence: CASNVGGVNIQYF. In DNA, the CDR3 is TGTGCCAGCAATGTCGGGGGCGTAAACATTCAGTACTTC.

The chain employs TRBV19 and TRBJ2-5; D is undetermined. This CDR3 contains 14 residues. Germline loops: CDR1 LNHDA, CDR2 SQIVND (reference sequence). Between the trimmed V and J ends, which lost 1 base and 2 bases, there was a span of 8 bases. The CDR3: CASSIGSTQETQYF. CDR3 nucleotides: TGTGCCAGTAGTATAGGGTCGACACAAGAGACCCAGTACTTC.

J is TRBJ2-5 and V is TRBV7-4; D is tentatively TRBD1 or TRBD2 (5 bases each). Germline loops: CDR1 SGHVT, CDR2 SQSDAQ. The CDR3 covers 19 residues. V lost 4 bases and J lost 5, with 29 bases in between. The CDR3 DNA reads TGTGCCAGCAGCTCACTTGAGGGGTTGTTCTGGTGGCCTCTGGAGACCCAGTACTTC. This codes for CASSSLEGLFWWPLETQYF.

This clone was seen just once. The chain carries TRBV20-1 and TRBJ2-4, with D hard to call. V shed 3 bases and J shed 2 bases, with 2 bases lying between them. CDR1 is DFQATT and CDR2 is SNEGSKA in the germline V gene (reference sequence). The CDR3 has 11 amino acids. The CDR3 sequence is CSASPKNIQYF. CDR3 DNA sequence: TGCAGTGCTAGTCCCAAAAACATTCAGTACTTC.

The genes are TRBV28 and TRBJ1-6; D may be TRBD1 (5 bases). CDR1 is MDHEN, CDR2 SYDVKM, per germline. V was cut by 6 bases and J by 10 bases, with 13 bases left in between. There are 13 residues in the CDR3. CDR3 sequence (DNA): TGTGCCAGCAGACAAAGACAGATATCACCCCTCCACTTT. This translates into CASRQRQISPLHF.

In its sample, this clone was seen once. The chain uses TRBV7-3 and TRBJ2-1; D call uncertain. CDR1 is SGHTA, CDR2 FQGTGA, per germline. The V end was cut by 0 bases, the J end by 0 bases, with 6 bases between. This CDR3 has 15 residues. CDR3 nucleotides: TGTGCCAGCAGCTTAACGCCAGACTCCTACAATGAGCAGTTCTTC. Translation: CASSLTPDSYNEQFF. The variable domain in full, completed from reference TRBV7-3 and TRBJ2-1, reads GAGVSQTPSNKVTEKGKYVELRCDPISGHTALYWYRQSLGQGPEFLIYFQGTGAADDSGLPNDRFFAVRPEGSVSTLKIQRTERGDSAVYLCASSLTPDSYNEQFFGPGTRLTVL.

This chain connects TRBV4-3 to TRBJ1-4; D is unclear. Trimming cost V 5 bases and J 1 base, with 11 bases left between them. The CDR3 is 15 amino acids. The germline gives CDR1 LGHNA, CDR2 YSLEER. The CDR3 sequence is CASSAREGTNEKLFF. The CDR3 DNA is TGCGCCAGCAGCGCCCGGGAGGGAACTAATGAAAAACTGTTTTTT.

The DNA of the CDR3 is TGTGCCAGCAGCTTAGTGGGGGGCTCGAAAAACATTCAGTACTTC. Its protein product is CASSLVGGSKNIQYF. The rearrangement uses TRBV7-8 and TRBJ2-4; D tentatively fits TRBD1 or TRBD2 (6 bases each). Germline CDR1 reads SGHVS; CDR2 reads FQNEAQ. The CDR3 is made up of 15 amino acids. V was clipped by 1 base and J by 4 bases, with 11 bases between them. Complete variable domain (other parts from reference TRBV7-8 and TRBJ2-4): GAGVSQSPRYKVAKRGQDVALRCDPISGHVSLFWYQQALGQGPEFLTYFQNEAQLDKSGLPSDRFFAERPEGSVSTLKIQRTQQEDSAVYLCASSLVGGSKNIQYFGAGTRLSVL.

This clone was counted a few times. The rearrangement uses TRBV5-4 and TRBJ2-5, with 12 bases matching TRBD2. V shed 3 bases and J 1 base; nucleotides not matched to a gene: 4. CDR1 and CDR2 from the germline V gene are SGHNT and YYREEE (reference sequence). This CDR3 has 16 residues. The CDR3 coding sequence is TGTGCCAGCAGCTGGACTAGCGGGGAAATCCAAGAGACCCAGTACTTC. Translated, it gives CASSWTSGEIQETQYF.

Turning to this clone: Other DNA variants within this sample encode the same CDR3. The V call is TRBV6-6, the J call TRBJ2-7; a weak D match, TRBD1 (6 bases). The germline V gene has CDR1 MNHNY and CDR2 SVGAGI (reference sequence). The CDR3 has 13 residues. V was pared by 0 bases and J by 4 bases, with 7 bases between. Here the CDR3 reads CASSYSTGYEQYF. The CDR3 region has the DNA TGTGCCAGCAGTTACTCGACAGGTTACGAGCAGTACTTC.